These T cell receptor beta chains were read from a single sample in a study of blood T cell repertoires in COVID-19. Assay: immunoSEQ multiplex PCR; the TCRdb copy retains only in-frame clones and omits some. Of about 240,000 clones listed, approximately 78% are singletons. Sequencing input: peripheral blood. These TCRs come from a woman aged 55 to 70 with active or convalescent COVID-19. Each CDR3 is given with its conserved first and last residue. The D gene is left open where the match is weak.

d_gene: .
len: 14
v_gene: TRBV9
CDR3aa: CASSLRGVGTEAFF

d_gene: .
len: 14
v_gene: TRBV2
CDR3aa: CASSEDTPPWEQYF

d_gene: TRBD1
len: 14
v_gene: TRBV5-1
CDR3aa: CASRQGQNNEKLFF

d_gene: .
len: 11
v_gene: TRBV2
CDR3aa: CASSPRTEAFF

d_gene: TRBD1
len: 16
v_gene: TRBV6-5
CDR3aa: CASSYSGTGVYYGYTF

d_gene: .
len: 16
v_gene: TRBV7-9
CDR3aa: CASSLGAGSDSYGYTF

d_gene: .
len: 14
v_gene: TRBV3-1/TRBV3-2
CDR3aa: CASSQGGWQETQYF

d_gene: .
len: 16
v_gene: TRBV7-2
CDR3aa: CASSAPYRVSTDTQYF

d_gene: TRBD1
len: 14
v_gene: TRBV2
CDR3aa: CASSPQGANSPLHF

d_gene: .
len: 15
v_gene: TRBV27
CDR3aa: CASSSQGLPSYGYTF

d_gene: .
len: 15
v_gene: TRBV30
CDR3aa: CAWPGHLGPNTEAFF

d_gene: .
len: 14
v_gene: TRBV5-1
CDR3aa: CASRVEQSTGELFF

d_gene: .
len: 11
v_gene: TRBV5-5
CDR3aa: CASSLDGTQYF

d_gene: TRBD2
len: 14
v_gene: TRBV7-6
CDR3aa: CASSLDRGGNEQFF

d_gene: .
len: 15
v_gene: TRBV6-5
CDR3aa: CASTYWGGRNTEAFF

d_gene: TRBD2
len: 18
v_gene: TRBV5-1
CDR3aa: CASSITSGVYSGANVLTF

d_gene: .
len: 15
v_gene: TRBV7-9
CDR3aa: CASSSDLWGHNEQFF

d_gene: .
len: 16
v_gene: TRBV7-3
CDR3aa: CASSLSPGGLNTEAFF

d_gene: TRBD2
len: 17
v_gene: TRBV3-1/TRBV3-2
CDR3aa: CASSQGLAGGHQETQYF

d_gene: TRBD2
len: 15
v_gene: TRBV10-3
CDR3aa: CAISAAGAFSNEQFF

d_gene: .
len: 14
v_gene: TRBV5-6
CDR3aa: CASAPGQGNYGYTF

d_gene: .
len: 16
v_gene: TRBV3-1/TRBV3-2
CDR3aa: CASSQGIVRLNSPLHF

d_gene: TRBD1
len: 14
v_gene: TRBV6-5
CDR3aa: CASSYSGTDYGYTF

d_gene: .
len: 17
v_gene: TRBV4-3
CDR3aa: CASSQDASGTGANVLTF

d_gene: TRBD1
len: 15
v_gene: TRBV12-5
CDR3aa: CASGFPYRGENEQFF

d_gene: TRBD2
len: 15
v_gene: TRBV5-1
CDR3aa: CASSWASGGTDTQYF

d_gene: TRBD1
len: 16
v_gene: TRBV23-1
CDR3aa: CASSQSPGQGDYGYTF

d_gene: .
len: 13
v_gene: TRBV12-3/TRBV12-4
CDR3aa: CASTRGSYNEQFF

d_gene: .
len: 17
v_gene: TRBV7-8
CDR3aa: CASSLVGRARLNYGYTF

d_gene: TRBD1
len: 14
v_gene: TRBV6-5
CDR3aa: CASSDRGFIYGYTF

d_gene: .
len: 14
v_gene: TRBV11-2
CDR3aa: CASSLDPGNSPLHF

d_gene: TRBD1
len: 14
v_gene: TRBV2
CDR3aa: CASTEGDRGYEQFF

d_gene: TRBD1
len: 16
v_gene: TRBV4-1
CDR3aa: CASSQRGQGNTGELFF

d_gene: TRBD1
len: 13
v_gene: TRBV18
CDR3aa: CASSPRQGTEAFF

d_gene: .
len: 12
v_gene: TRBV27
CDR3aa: CARTAPNTEAFF

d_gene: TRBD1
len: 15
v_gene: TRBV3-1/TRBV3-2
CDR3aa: CASSQVVGGSRGYTF

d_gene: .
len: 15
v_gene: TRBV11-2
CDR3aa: CASSFSQGFTYGYTF

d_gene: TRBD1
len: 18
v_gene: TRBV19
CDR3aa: CASSIYGQGQAGANVLTF

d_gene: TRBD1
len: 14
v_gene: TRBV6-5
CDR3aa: CASSYSQGVGELFF

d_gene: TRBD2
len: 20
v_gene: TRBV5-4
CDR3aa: CASSLEPTGSGGVLWETQYF

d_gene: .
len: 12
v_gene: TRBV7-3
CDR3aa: CASSSTGSQQFF

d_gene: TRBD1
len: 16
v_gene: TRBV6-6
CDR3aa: CASSYSRDRGNQPQHF

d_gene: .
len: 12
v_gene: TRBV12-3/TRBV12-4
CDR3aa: CASSFSVQPQHF

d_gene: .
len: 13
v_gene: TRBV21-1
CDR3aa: CASSNWGDSPLHF

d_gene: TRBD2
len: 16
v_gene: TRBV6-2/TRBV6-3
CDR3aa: CASSPGLAGDQETQYF

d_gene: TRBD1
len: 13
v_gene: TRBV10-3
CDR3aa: CAIREDRGERKYF

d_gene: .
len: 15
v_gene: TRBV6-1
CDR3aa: CASSEAGFSGNTIYF

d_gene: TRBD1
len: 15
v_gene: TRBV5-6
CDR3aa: CASSLGDSPASPLHF

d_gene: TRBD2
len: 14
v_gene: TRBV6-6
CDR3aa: CASRPGGAADTQYF

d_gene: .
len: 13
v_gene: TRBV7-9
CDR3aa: CASRVGDNSPLHF

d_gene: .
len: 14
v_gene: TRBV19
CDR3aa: CASSIPDRSYEQYF

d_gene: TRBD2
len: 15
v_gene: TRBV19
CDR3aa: CASSRLASGAYEQYF

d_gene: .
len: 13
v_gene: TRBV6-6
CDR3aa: CASSFVSYNEQFF

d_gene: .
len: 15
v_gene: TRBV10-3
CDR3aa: CAIGAQPNSNQPQHF

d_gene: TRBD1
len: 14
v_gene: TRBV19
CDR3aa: CASSQTGGRQPQHF

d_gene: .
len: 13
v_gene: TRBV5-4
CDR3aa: CASSSKRGGKEPF